Ten or more counts support the clone carrying this T cell receptor (beta chain). Germline CDR1 is SGHRS and CDR2 is YFSETQ. CDR3 size: 14 residues. Trimming stripped 0 bases from V and 5 bases from J, with 9 bases between. The data are from a study of T-cell reconstitution after alpha-beta-depleted transplantation in children. Researchers prepared the TCRbeta library using unique molecular identifiers, the study reports. TCRdb reprocessed the PCR reads with MiXCR, giving one entry per CDR3 protein. The profile shows some 520,000 distinct CDR3 sequences, 30% to 35% of them singletons. The rearrangement uses TRBV5-1 and TRBJ1-5; D is perhaps TRBD1 (6 bases). The TCR sequence derives from a human donor who donated a stem cell graft to a child with aplastic anemia. Source: PBMCs from the stem cell graft donor, taken from the stem cell graft. CDR3 sequence: CASSLGGGYQPQHF. In nucleotides, the CDR3 is TGCGCCAGCAGCTTGGGTGGGGGCTATCAGCCCCAGCATTTT.